The rows below give T cell receptor beta chains drawn from one sample of a study of T cells in localized non-small cell lung cancer. Clones were sequenced by immunoSEQ multiplex PCR, and TCRdb holds only the in-frame ones, with some missing. The data show 25,000 to 35,000 clones, just under 80% seen once. The sample in question was peripheral blood, obtained before any cancer treatment. The receptors stem from a male donor aged 60 or over with stage III squamous cell lung carcinoma. CDR3s include the opening cysteine and the closing phenylalanine or tryptophan. D genes are given only for firm matches. For some rows the clone size is stated as once, few or many, or as a class when expanded; others skip it.

J gene	clone size	CDR3 length	D gene	V gene	CDR3 protein	CDR3 DNA
TRBJ1-6	NA	18	TRBD1	TRBV11-2	CASSFGTGRSSYNSPLHF	TGTGCCAGCAGCTTCGGGACAGGGAGGAGCTCCTATAATTCACCCCTCCACTTT
TRBJ1-2	NA	15	NA	TRBV27	CASSPRTAINYGYTF	TGTGCCAGCAGTCCTCGGACAGCAATTAACTATGGCTACACCTTC
TRBJ2-3	NA	16	TRBD2	TRBV9	CASSDGPGLATDTQYF	TGTGCCAGCAGCGACGGACCGGGACTAGCCACAGATACGCAGTATTTT
TRBJ2-4	NA	14	NA	TRBV2	CASSEGRTADIQYF	TGTGCCAGCAGTGAAGGACGGACAGCGGACATTCAGTACTTC
TRBJ2-7	NA	14	NA	TRBV11-2	CASSLPGIPYEQYF	TGTGCCAGCAGCTTACCCGGGATCCCCTACGAGCAGTACTTC
TRBJ2-5	NA	12	NA	TRBV6-5	CASSYSAGTQYF	TGTGCCAGCAGTTACTCGGCCGGGACCCAGTACTTC
TRBJ2-7	NA	14	NA	TRBV6-6	CASSLQASGTEQYF	TGTGCCAGCAGCCTCCAGGCGTCAGGGACCGAGCAGTACTTC
TRBJ1-3	NA	18	NA	TRBV7-2	CASSLTHRWGTAGNTIYF	TGTGCCAGCAGCTTAACCCACAGGTGGGGAACGGCTGGAAACACCATATATTTT
TRBJ2-1	once	15	TRBD2	TRBV5-6	CASISTSAYDNEQFF	TGTGCCAGCATCTCGACTAGCGCATATGACAATGAGCAGTTCTTC
TRBJ1-1	NA	13	NA	TRBV30	CAWYNGWGTEAFF	TGTGCCTGGTACAACGGATGGGGCACTGAAGCTTTCTTT
TRBJ2-1	NA	15	TRBD1	TRBV18	CASSPDRELYNEQFF	TGTGCCAGCTCGCCAGACAGGGAACTCTACAATGAGCAGTTCTTC
TRBJ2-1	NA	12	NA	TRBV7-9	CASSLGSREQFF	TGTGCCAGCAGCTTAGGGTCAAGGGAGCAGTTCTTC
TRBJ1-2	NA	14	TRBD1	TRBV6-6	CASSTWTGEDGYTF	TGTGCCAGCAGTACCTGGACAGGGGAGGATGGCTACACCTTC
TRBJ2-7	NA	12	NA	TRBV2	CASKQGSYEQYF	TGTGCCAGCAAACAGGGCAGCTACGAGCAGTACTTC
TRBJ2-5	NA	15	NA	TRBV28	CASSLRVSGLETQYF	TGTGCCAGCAGTTTAAGAGTTTCAGGCCTAGAGACCCAGTACTTC
TRBJ1-6	NA	14	NA	TRBV7-9	CASSLEGDNSPLHF	TGTGCCAGCAGCTTAGAAGGGGACAATTCACCCCTCCACTTT
TRBJ2-7	NA	14	NA	TRBV18	CASSIKTGLSAQYF	TGTGCCAGCTCAATAAAGACGGGACTTAGCGCGCAGTACTTC
TRBJ1-5	few	17	TRBD1	TRBV19	CASSIVGQGNSNQPQHF	TGTGCCAGTAGTATAGTAGGACAGGGGAATAGCAATCAGCCCCAGCATTTT
TRBJ1-1	few	14	TRBD1	TRBV14	CASSQDGTDTEAFF	TGTGCCAGCAGCCAAGATGGGACAGACACTGAAGCTTTCTTT
TRBJ1-4	NA	15	TRBD1	TRBV5-6	CASSLTGTVGEKLFF	TGTGCCAGCAGCCTGACAGGGACAGTAGGAGAAAAACTGTTTTTT
TRBJ2-3	NA	11	NA	TRBV7-2	CASSLANTQYF	TGTGCCAGCAGCTTAGCCAATACGCAGTATTTT
TRBJ1-1	NA	11	NA	TRBV5-1	CASSLGREAFF	TGCGCCAGCAGCTTGGGCAGGGAAGCTTTCTTT
TRBJ2-7	once	14	NA	TRBV5-1	CASSLHQGPREQYF	TGCGCCAGCAGCTTGCACCAGGGACCGCGAGAGCAGTACTTC
TRBJ1-5	NA	13	NA	TRBV7-2	CASSFSMRQPQHF	TGTGCCAGCAGCTTTAGTATGCGGCAGCCCCAGCATTTT
TRBJ1-5	NA	14	NA	TRBV6-4	CASSVGPGTRPQHF	TGTGCCAGCAGTGTAGGGCCAGGGACACGGCCCCAGCATTTT
TRBJ1-2	NA	14	NA	TRBV2	CASSEEAYLYGYTF	TGTGCCAGCAGTGAAGAGGCCTACCTCTATGGCTACACCTTC
TRBJ1-1	once	13	NA	TRBV5-5	CASSPQGRTEAFF	TGTGCCAGCAGTCCTCAGGGGAGGACTGAAGCTTTCTTT
TRBJ1-2	NA	18	TRBD1	TRBV9	CASSVAPRVDREAYGYTF	TGTGCCAGCAGCGTAGCTCCCAGAGTGGACAGGGAGGCCTATGGCTACACCTTC
TRBJ2-3	NA	13	TRBD1	TRBV29-1	CSVPRGHADTQYF	TGCAGCGTGCCCAGGGGGCATGCAGATACGCAGTATTTT
TRBJ2-4	NA	17	TRBD2	TRBV27	CASSLRGLAGGVNIQYF	TGTGCCAGCAGTTTACGGGGACTAGCGGGAGGGGTAAACATTCAGTACTTC
TRBJ2-4	NA	20	TRBD1	TRBV4-1	CASSQRVWVTGKGAKNIQYF	TGCGCCAGCAGCCAAAGAGTTTGGGTGACAGGGAAGGGGGCCAAAAACATTCAGTACTTC
TRBJ1-5	few	12	NA	TRBV5-6	CASSLGSQPQHF	TGTGCCAGCAGCTTGGGATCTCAGCCCCAGCATTTT